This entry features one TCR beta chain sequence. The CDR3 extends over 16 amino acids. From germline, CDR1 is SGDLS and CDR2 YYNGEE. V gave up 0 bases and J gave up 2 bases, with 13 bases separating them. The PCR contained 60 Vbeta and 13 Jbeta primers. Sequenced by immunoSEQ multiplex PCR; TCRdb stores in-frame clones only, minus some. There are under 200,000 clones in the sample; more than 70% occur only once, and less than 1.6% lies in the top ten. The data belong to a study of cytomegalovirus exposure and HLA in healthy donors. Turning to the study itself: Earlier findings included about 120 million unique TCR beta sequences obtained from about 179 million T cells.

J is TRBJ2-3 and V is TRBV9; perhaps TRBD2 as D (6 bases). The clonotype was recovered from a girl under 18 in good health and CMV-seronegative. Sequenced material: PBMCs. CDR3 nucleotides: TGTGCCAGCAGCGTAGGGGGCGGGGTCCCCACAGATACGCAGTATTTT. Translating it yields CASSVGGGVPTDTQYF.